Presented here are 16 T cell receptor beta chains from one specimen sequenced in a study of T cells in women clearing cervical HPV infection. Assay used: immunoSEQ multiplex PCR; TCRdb lists only in-frame clones, some missing. The sample totals 40,000 or so clones. The sample consisted of blood buffy coat. These receptors all stem from a woman between 18 and 75 years old with a cervical HPV16 infection that either progressed to CIN3+ or cleared (not recorded which).

As concerns this clone: The CDR3 extends 3 residues past the end of the read, so its final part is completed from the germline J gene. The J gene is TRBJ2-3, the V gene TRBV7-9; D gene uncertain. With 2 bases removed from V and 6 bases from J, the gap between germline ends came to 12 bases. The length of the CDR3 is 14 residues. Germline V gives CDR1 SEHNR, CDR2 FQNEAQ (reference sequence). Partial CDR3 DNA: TGTGCCAGCAGCTTAATCACTGCCGGGGATACG. Amino acid sequence: CASSLITAGDT. The entire CDR3 reads CASSLITAGDTQYF.

With respect to this clone: The DNA ends 3 residues before the CDR3 does, and the rest of the CDR3 is filled in from the germline J gene. The chain has TRBV30 and TRBJ2-3, with 8 positions matching TRBD2. CDR1 and CDR2 (germline): GTSNPN, SVGIG (reference sequence). V lost 1 base to trimming and J lost 3 bases; unmatched junction nucleotides: 12. The CDR3 contains 17 residues. CDR3 DNA (partial): TGTGCCTGGAGTGGGGGGCCGGGCACTAGCGGAACAGATACG. Its protein product is CAWSGGPGTSGTDT. The complete CDR3 protein is CAWSGGPGTSGTDTQYF.

Turning to this clone: The read finishes 3 residues shy of the CDR3 end, and the germline J gene is used to complete it. The V and J genes are TRBV6-2 or TRBV6-3 and TRBJ2-1; D may be TRBD2 (5 bases). The V gene lost 6 bases and the J gene lost 9 bases, with 12 bases spanning the gap. CDR1 and CDR2 (germline): MNHEY, SVGEGT. This CDR3 contains 12 residues. CDR3 bases read: TGTGCCAGCAGCACTGGTCGGGGTGAG. Its protein product is CASSTGRGE. The CDR3, in full, reads CASSTGRGEQFF.

Details on this clone: The read terminates 3 residues before the CDR3 end, so the remaining end is supplied by the germline J gene. The chain is built from TRBV7-8 and TRBJ2-7; D is undetermined. Trimming took 4 bases from V and 0 from J, leaving 4 bases between them. The CDR3 sequence is 12 residues long. Germline assignment: CDR1 SGHVS and CDR2 FQNEAQ. This CDR3 is CASSSSSYEQYF. The sequenced part of the CDR3 DNA is TGTGCCAGCAGCTCTAGCTCCTACGAG. The full variable domain, rest sourced from reference TRBV7-8 and TRBJ2-7, is GAGVSQSPRYKVAKRGQDVALRCDPISGHVSLFWYQQALGQGPEFLTYFQNEAQLDKSGLPSDRFFAERPEGSVSTLKIQRTQQEDSAVYLCASSSSSYEQYFGPGTRLTVT.

CDR3 DNA (partial): TGTGCCAGCAGTTTCGGGGGGAGGATGGATGAG. The encoded protein is CASSFGGRMDE. The complete CDR3 protein is CASSFGGRMDEQFF. J is TRBJ2-1 and V is TRBV28; TRBD2 matches at 7 bases. The read ends 3 residues early relative to the CDR3; the germline J gene fills the gap. The V and J ends lost 3 bases and 8 bases, in that order; junction bases with no gene match: 7. Germline CDR1 MDHEN, CDR2 SYDVKM. This CDR3 comprises 14 residues.

Concerning this clone: The sequenced fragment ends 3 residues before the CDR3 boundary, so the rest is inferred from the germline J gene. The chain has TRBV29-1 and TRBJ2-3; 7 nucleotides line up with TRBD2. The V gene's germline CDR1 is SQVTM and CDR2 ANQGSEA. This CDR3 has 14 residues. The CDR3 loop reads CSVDGGGGDQPQYF. The DNA read from the CDR3 is TGCAGCGTTGACGGCGGGGGTGGGGATCAGCCG.

Concerning this clone: The DNA ends 3 residues before the CDR3 does, and the rest of the CDR3 is filled in from the germline J gene. V usage is TRBV30 and J usage is TRBJ1-2, with D possibly TRBD1 on 5 matching bases. The CDR3 is 15 amino acids. CDR1 and CDR2 from the germline V gene are GTSNPN and SVGIG (reference sequence). The DNA read from the CDR3 is TGTGCCTGGACGGCGGGGCTAGGGAGCTCCTACGAC. This sequence encodes CAWTAGLGSSYD. The entire CDR3 sequence reads CAWTAGLGSSYDYTF.

The DNA read from the CDR3 is TGTGCCAGAAGCTGGACTACTAGCGGGGCTAAGAATGAG. Amino acid sequence: CARSWTTSGAKNE. The CDR3 in full is CARSWTTSGAKNEQFF. The chain employs TRBV5-3 and TRBJ2-1, with 10 bases lining up with TRBD2. The sequence runs out 3 residues before the end of the CDR3; the remainder is reconstructed from the germline J gene. TRBV5-3 falls under the ORF class, with uncertain function. V was pared by 3 bases and J by 7 bases, with 10 bases of the junction left unmatched. The CDR3 runs 16 residues.

Concerning this clone: The read ends 3 residues early relative to the CDR3; the germline J gene fills the gap. The genes are TRBV13 and TRBJ2-3; TRBD1 is a possible D gene (6 bases). CDR1 and CDR2 (germline): PRHDT, FYEKMQ (reference sequence). CDR3 length: 14 residues. CDR3 DNA, as far as it was read: TGTGCCAGCAGCGGAAGGGGGTACCAAGAGACG. Its translation is CASSGRGYQET. The CDR3, in full, reads CASSGRGYQETQYF.

On this clone: The read terminates 3 residues before the CDR3 end, so the remaining end is supplied by the germline J gene. The chain employs TRBV18 and TRBJ1-2; the D gene is possibly TRBD1 (5 bases). Germline V gene sequence: CDR1 KGHSH, CDR2 LQKENI. V lost 5 bases to trimming and J lost 7 bases, with 14 bases between them. The CDR3 contains 13 residues. The chain's CDR3 is CASSIQGDSGYTF. The sequenced CDR3 bases are TGTGCCAGCTCAATTCAGGGTGATTCTGGC.

As concerns this clone: The read gets to within 3 residues of the CDR3 end, and the germline J gene fills in the rest. This specimen includes other DNA sequences encoding the same CDR3. The chain recombines TRBV5-8 with TRBJ1-2; unclear D gene. Germline V CDR1 and CDR2: SGHTS, YDEGEE. The CDR3 consists of 12 residues. CDR3 amino acids: CASSLGMRGYTF. The sequenced CDR3 bases are TGTGCCAGCAGCTTGGGCATGCGCGGC. Supplemented by reference TRBV5-8 and TRBJ1-2, the full variable domain reads EAGVTQSPTHLIKTRGQQATLRCSPISGHTSVYWYQQALGLGLQFLLWYDEGEERNRGNFPPRFSGRQFPNYSSELNVNALELEDSALYLCASSLGMRGYTFGSGTRLTVV.

With respect to this clone: The DNA ends 3 residues before the CDR3 does, and the rest of the CDR3 is filled in from the germline J gene. The rearrangement joins TRBV12-3 or TRBV12-4 to TRBJ2-5, with D possibly matching TRBD2 (5 bases). V lost 6 bases, J lost 2 bases, and 10 bases lay in between. The CDR3 sequence is 13 residues long. This chain's CDR3 is CASSRPGQETQYF. The part of the CDR3 DNA that was read is TGTGCCAGCAGCCGACCGGGGCAAGAGACC.

With regard to this clone: With the read ending 3 residues before the CDR3 end, the germline J gene is used to fill in that end. This chain links TRBV30 with TRBJ1-1, with D unresolved. The CDR3 loop spans 17 amino acids. V was pared by 2 bases and J by 2 bases, with 21 bases between. Germline values: CDR1 GTSNPN, CDR2 SVGIG (reference sequence). The sequenced CDR3 bases are TGTGCCTGGAGTTTTGTCGGTAGCAGAGGCGTAAACACTGAA. Translation gives CAWSFVGSRGVNTE. Given in full, the CDR3 is CAWSFVGSRGVNTEAFF.

In regard to this clone: Read coverage stops 3 residues before the CDR3 terminus; the germline J gene supplies the remainder. V is TRBV5-6 and J is TRBJ2-2, with D tentatively TRBD2 (5 bases). The CDR3 is 14 amino acids. V was trimmed by 2 bases and J by 3 bases, leaving 8 bases between them. Per the germline V gene, CDR1 is SGHDT and CDR2 is YYEEEE. The CDR3 sequence is CASSLQRHTGELFF. Incomplete CDR3 DNA: TGTGCCAGCAGCTTACAGCGGCACACCGGGGAG. Combining the CDR3 with reference TRBV5-6 and TRBJ2-2 gives the whole variable domain DAGVTQSPTHLIKTRGQQVTLRCSPKSGHDTVSWYQQALGQGPQFIFQYYEEEERQRGNFPDRFSGHQFPNYSSELNVNALLLGDSALYLCASSLQRHTGELFFGEGSRLTVL.

Turning to this clone: The read ends 3 residues shy of where the CDR3 ends; the end is completed using the germline J gene. This sequence joins TRBV5-1 and TRBJ2-3; the match to TRBD1 covers 10 bases. The CDR3 spans 16 residues. Germline values: CDR1 SGHRS, CDR2 YFSETQ. V dropped 5 bases and J dropped 5; count of bases not matched to a gene: 11. The CDR3 spells CASSRGDRGRGDTQYF. Partial CDR3 DNA: TGCGCCAGCAGTCGAGGAGACAGGGGGCGTGGAGATACG.

Points on this clone: The CDR3 extends 3 residues past the end of the read, so its final part is completed from the germline J gene. The V gene is TRBV30, the J gene TRBJ2-4; the match to TRBD1 covers 9 bases. CDR3 size: 12 residues. Germline assignment: CDR1 GTSNPN and CDR2 SVGIG (reference sequence). The CDR3 here is CASGQGRGGQYF. The covered CDR3 bases are TGTGCCTCCGGACAGGGGCGAGGAGGT.